One sample yielded the 19 T cell receptor beta chains listed below, sequenced in a study of T cell responses to AZD1222 COVID-19 vaccine. Clones were read by immunoSEQ multiplex PCR, and TCRdb kept only the in-frame ones, dropping some. Of 75,000 to 95,000 clones in the sample, around 93% were seen once. Sample: peripheral blood, taken 28 days after the second AZD1222 dose. Receptors were obtained from an adult who received the AZD1222 COVID-19 vaccine.

Turning to this clone: Other DNA sequences in this sample translate to the same CDR3. The CDR3 DNA follows: TGTGCCAGCAGTTACAGGGCGGGAGTCTACGAGCAGTACTTC. This encodes CASSYRAGVYEQYF. This chain joins TRBV6-5 and TRBJ2-7, with 7 bases that match TRBD2. The CDR3 is made up of 14 amino acids. CDR1 is MNHEY and CDR2 is SVGAGI in the germline V gene. The V gene end was trimmed by 2 bases and the J gene end by 3 bases; junction bases not matched to a gene: 4.

The chain joins TRBV5-1 to TRBJ1-1; D remains unclear. This CDR3 contains 12 residues. V lost 2 bases, J lost 7 bases, and 9 bases lay in between. Germline V gene data show CDR1 as SGHRS and CDR2 as YFSETQ. CDR3 loop: CASSFTGHEAFF. The CDR3 nucleotides read TGCGCCAGCAGCTTCACCGGTCATGAAGCTTTCTTT.

The chain uses TRBV10-1 and TRBJ1-1, with unresolved D. In germline, CDR1 is WNHNN, CDR2 SYGVQD (reference sequence). The CDR3 loop spans 13 amino acids. V lost 2 bases and J lost 11, with 15 bases in between. This CDR3 reads CASSEAAGLWAFF. As DNA, the CDR3 is TGCGCCAGCAGTGAGGCGGCAGGCCTTTGGGCTTTCTTT.

V gene TRBV5-1 combines with J gene TRBJ2-3, with a tentative D call TRBD2 (5 bases). This CDR3 has 17 amino acids. Per the germline V gene, CDR1 is SGHRS and CDR2 is YFSETQ. The V gene lost 4 bases and the J gene lost 2 bases, with 20 bases spanning the gap. The DNA for the CDR3 is TGCGCCAGCAGCCGTATGAGGTCGGAAGGACTCACAGATACGCAGTATTTT. Translating it yields CASSRMRSEGLTDTQYF.

The chain uses TRBV28 and TRBJ1-1, with D perhaps TRBD1 (6 bases). V lost 7 bases and J 0 bases, leaving 15 bases between the germline ends. Germline values: CDR1 MDHEN, CDR2 SYDVKM. The CDR3 consists of 15 residues. CDR3 loop: CASIRGGSMNTEAFF. The DNA for the CDR3 is TGTGCCAGCATCAGGGGAGGGTCCATGAACACTGAAGCTTTCTTT. Drawing the rest from reference TRBV28 and TRBJ1-1, the complete variable domain is DVKVTQSSRYLVKRTGEKVFLECVQDMDHENMFWYRQDPGLGLRLIYFSYDVKMKEKGDIPEGYSVSREKKERFSLILESASTNQTSMYLCASIRGGSMNTEAFFGQGTRLTVV.

The chain combines TRBV28 with TRBJ1-5; no definite D call. V lost 3 bases and J lost 2, with 20 bases in between. The CDR3 has 18 amino acids. Germline CDR1 MDHEN, CDR2 SYDVKM. The CDR3 bases are TGTGCCAGCAGTTTTGAATTGTTAAGAGGGTTACGCAATCAGCCCCAGCATTTT. Translation: CASSFELLRGLRNQPQHF.

This clone was found many times. This chain connects TRBV4-2 to TRBJ2-1; TRBD1 matches 9 bases. Germline V gene sequence: CDR1 LGHNA, CDR2 YNFKEQ. The length of the CDR3 is 16 residues. Losses at the gene ends were 0 bases for V and 8 bases for J; bases not matched to a gene: 8. CDR3 residues: CASSQDIGQGLDEQFF. CDR3 nucleotide sequence: TGTGCCAGCAGCCAAGATATAGGACAGGGGCTCGATGAGCAGTTCTTC.

The chain uses TRBV25-1 and TRBJ2-3, with D possibly being TRBD1 (7 bases). V shed 4 bases and J shed 2 bases, with 19 bases lying between them. The germline CDR1 and CDR2 sequences are MGHDK and SYGVNS. The CDR3 spans 17 residues. The CDR3 DNA sequence: TGTGCCAGCAGTGCGACAGCGCGGGACAGAAACACAGATACGCAGTATTTT. It encodes CASSATARDRNTDTQYF.

The CDR3 is CASSEELSYNSPLHF. CDR3 DNA: TGTGCCAGCAGTGAGGAATTATCCTATAATTCACCCCTCCACTTT. The rearrangement uses TRBV6-1 and TRBJ1-6; D is uncertain. CDR1 and CDR2 (germline): MNHNS, SASEGT. The CDR3 contains 15 residues. Trimming took 3 bases from V and 1 from J, leaving 7 bases between them.

The chain couples TRBV6-1 to TRBJ1-2, with 7 bases aligning to TRBD1. The CDR3 is 16 residues long. The germline V gene encodes CDR1 MNHNS and CDR2 SASEGT. V lost 2 bases to trimming and J lost 7 bases; unmatched junction nucleotides: 13. CDR3 residues: CASSESGTATMSGYTF. CDR3 in DNA: TGTGCCAGCAGTGAATCCGGGACAGCCACTATGAGTGGCTACACCTTC.

This rearrangement joins TRBV3-1 (or the pseudogene TRBV3-2) to TRBJ2-1, with unresolved D. This CDR3 has 14 residues. V was trimmed by 1 base and J by 4 bases, leaving 8 bases between them. Germline CDR1 LGHDT, CDR2 YNNKEL (reference sequence). The CDR3 sequence is CASSQAPLYNEQFF. CDR3 sequence (DNA): TGTGCCAGCAGCCAAGCCCCTTTATACAATGAGCAGTTCTTC.

The chain recombines TRBV6-5 with TRBJ2-5, with D possibly TRBD2 on 6 matching bases. Per germline, CDR1 MNHEY and CDR2 SVGAGI. This CDR3 is built from 15 residues. Trimming pared 7 bases from V and 7 bases from J, leaving 22 bases between. Here the CDR3 DNA reads TGTGCCAGCAACCCCATCCCGGGACTCTGGAGGACCCAGTACTTC. Residues: CASNPIPGLWRTQYF.

This clone was counted between two and nine times. This rearrangement joins TRBV20-1 to TRBJ2-7; D is unclear. The CDR3 sequence is 10 residues long. Per the germline V gene, CDR1 is DFQATT and CDR2 is SNEGSKA (reference sequence). V lost 6 bases and J lost 1, with 4 bases in between. For the CDR3, the DNA is TGCAGTGCCCATTCCTACGAGCAGTACTTC. This codes for CSAHSYEQYF.

This clone has more than one count but fewer than ten. The rearrangement links TRBV6-1 to TRBJ1-3, with no clear D. This CDR3 comprises 17 residues. The V end lost 1 base, the J end lost 0 bases, and 13 bases lay between the germline ends. Germline CDR1 reads MNHNS; CDR2 reads SASEGT. In nucleotides, the CDR3 is TGTGCCAGCAGTGAAGAAATCGACGGCTACTCTGGAAACACCATATATTTT. Translated, it gives CASSEEIDGYSGNTIYF.

The rearrangement uses TRBV9 and TRBJ2-7, with TRBD2 identical over 7 bases. V shed 0 bases and J 5 bases; nucleotides not matched to a gene: 14. The CDR3 contains 17 residues. From germline, CDR1 is SGDLS and CDR2 YYNGEE. For the CDR3, the DNA is TGTGCCAGCAGCGTAGCAGGGCGGGAGCCACCCTGGGACGAGCAGTACTTC. Amino acids: CASSVAGREPPWDEQYF.

The chain has TRBV7-2 and TRBJ1-4, with D possibly being TRBD1 (6 bases). Germline loops: CDR1 SGHTA, CDR2 FQGNSA. V dropped 3 bases and J dropped 3 bases, with 11 bases sitting between them. The CDR3 runs 15 residues. The DNA of the CDR3 is TGTGCCAGCAGCTTCGGGGGGGCAGCTAATGAAAAACTGTTTTTT. This codes for CASSFGGAANEKLFF. Complete variable domain (other parts from reference TRBV7-2 and TRBJ1-4): GAGVSQSPSNKVTEKGKDVELRCDPISGHTALYWYRQSLGQGLEFLIYFQGNSAPDKSGLPSDRFSAERTGGSVSTLTIQRTQQEDSAVYLCASSFGGAANEKLFFGSGTQLSVL.

The V gene is TRBV6-1, the J gene TRBJ2-5, with D tentatively TRBD1 or TRBD2 (5 bases each). Germline values: CDR1 MNHNS, CDR2 SASEGT. Trimming cost V 1 base and J 4 bases, with 16 bases left between them. This CDR3 region has 16 residues. This chain's CDR3 is CASSEGGLGDTETQYF. Written as DNA, the CDR3 is TGTGCCAGCAGTGAAGGCGGCCTGGGGGATACAGAGACCCAGTACTTC.

The chain employs TRBV12-5 and TRBJ2-2; tentatively, D is TRBD2 (6 bases). The CDR3 consists of 17 residues. Trimming removed 7 bases at V and 6 bases at J, with 24 bases between. Germline V gives CDR1 LGHNT, CDR2 FRNRAP. This chain's CDR3 is CASDFPPGGRKAGELFF. CDR3 DNA: TGTGCTAGTGACTTTCCCCCTGGAGGGAGAAAAGCCGGGGAGCTGTTTTTT.

The V and J genes are TRBV19 and TRBJ2-1, with D perhaps TRBD2 (5 bases). The CDR3 spans 18 residues. The V end lost 7 bases, the J end lost 0 bases, and 22 bases lay between the germline ends. The V gene's germline CDR1 is LNHDA and CDR2 SQIVND (reference sequence). The CDR3: CASTSVWERKSSYNEQFF. CDR3 nucleotide sequence: TGTGCCAGTACTTCCGTCTGGGAGCGGAAGAGCTCCTACAATGAGCAGTTCTTC. Based on the CDR3 plus reference TRBV19 and TRBJ2-1, the full variable domain is DGGITQSPKYLFRKEGQNVTLSCEQNLNHDAMYWYRQDPGQGLRLIYYSQIVNDFQKGDIAEGYSVSREKKESFPLTVTSAQKNPTAFYLCASTSVWERKSSYNEQFFGPGTRLTVL.